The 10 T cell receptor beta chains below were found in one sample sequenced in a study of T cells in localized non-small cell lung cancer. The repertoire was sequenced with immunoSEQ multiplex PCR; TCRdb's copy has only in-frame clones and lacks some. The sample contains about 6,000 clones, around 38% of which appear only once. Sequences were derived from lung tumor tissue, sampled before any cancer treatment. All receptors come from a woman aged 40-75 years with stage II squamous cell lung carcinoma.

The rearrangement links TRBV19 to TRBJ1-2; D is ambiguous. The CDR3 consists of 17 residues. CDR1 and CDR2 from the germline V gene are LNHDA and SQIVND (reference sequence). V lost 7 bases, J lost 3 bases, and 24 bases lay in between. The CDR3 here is CASKGLSGSLVDYGYTF. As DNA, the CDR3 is TGTGCCAGTAAAGGCCTATCAGGTTCCTTAGTTGACTATGGCTACACCTTC.

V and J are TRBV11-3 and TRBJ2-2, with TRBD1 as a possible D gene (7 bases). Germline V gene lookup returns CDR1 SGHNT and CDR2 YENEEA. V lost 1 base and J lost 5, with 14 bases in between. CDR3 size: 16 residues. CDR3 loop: CASSLGWRGRTGELFF. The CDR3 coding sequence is TGTGCCAGCAGCTTAGGATGGAGGGGGCGAACCGGGGAGCTGTTTTTT.

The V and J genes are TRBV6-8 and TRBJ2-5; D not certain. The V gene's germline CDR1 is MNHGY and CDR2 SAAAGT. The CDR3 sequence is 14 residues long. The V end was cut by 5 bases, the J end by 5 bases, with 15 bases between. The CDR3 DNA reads TGTGCCAGCAGTCCCACTCTACCCTCGGAGACCCAGTACTTC. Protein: CASSPTLPSETQYF.

The CDR3 region is CASSTENTEAFF. DNA for the CDR3: TGCGCCAGCAGTACAGAGAACACTGAAGCTTTCTTT. V is TRBV10-2 and J is TRBJ1-1; no definite D call. With 5 bases removed from V and 1 base from J, the gap between germline ends came to 5 bases. Germline CDR1 WSHSY, CDR2 SAAADI. The CDR3 runs 12 residues.

This CDR3 is CASRIPNRGTEAFF. The CDR3 DNA reads TGTGCCAGCAGGATCCCAAACCGCGGGACTGAAGCTTTCTTT. The rearrangement uses TRBV7-6 and TRBJ1-1; D is uncertain. Trimming shortened V by 6 bases and J by 5 bases, and 16 bases separated the two germline ends. This CDR3 has 14 residues. Per the germline V gene, CDR1 is SGHVS and CDR2 is FNYEAQ.

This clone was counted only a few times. The CDR3 bases are TGTGCCAGCAGTTTGACAGGGGGAAATCAGAATGGGGGCTACACCTTC. Translated: CASSLTGGNQNGGYTF. This chain links TRBV28 with TRBJ1-2; 9 bases match TRBD1. The junction had 13 bases not matched to a gene; V was cut back by 3 bases and J by 8 bases. This CDR3 spans 16 amino acids. Germline assignment: CDR1 MDHEN and CDR2 SYDVKM.

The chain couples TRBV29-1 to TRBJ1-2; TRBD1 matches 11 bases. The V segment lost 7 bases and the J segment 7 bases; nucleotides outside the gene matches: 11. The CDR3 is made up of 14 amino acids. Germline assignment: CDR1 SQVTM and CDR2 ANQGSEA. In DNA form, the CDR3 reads TGCAGCGCTGTGGGACAGGGGGGTGTTTCTGGCTACACCTTC. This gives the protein CSAVGQGGVSGYTF.

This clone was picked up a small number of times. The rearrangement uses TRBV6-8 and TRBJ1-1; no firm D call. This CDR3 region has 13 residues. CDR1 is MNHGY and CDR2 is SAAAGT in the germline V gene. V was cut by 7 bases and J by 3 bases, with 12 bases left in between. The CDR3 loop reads CASTSGWYTEAFF. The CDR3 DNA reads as TGTGCCAGCACCTCGGGGTGGTACACTGAAGCTTTCTTT.

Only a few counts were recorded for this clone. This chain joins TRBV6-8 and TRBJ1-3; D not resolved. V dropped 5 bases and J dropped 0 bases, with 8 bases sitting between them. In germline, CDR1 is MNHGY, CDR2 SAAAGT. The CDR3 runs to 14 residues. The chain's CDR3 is CASSTRISGNTIYF. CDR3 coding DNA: TGTGCCAGCAGTACTCGGATCTCTGGAAACACCATATATTTT.

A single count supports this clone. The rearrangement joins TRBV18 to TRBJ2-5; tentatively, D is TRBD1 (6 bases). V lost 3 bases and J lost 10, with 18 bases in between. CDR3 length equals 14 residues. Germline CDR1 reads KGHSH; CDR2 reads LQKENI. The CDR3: CASSPQLDRVGQYF. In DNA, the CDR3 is TGTGCCAGCTCACCGCAACTGGACAGAGTGGGCCAGTACTTC.